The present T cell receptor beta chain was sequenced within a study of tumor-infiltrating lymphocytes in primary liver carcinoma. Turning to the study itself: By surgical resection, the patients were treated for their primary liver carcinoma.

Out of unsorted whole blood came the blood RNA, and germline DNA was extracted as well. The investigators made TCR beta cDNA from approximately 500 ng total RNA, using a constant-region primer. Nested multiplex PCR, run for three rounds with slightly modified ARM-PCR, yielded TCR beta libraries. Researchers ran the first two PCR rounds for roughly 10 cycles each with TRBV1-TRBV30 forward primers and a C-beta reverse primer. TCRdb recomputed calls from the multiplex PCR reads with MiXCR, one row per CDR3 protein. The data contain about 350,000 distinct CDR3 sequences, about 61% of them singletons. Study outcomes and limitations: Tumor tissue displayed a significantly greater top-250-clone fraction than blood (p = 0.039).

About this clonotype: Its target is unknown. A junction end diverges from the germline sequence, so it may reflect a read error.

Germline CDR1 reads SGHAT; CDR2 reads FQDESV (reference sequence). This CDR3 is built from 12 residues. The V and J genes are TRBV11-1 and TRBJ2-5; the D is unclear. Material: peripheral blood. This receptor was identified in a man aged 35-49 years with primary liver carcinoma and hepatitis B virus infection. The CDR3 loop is CASSSTHETQYF. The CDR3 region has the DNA TGTGCCAGCAGCTCGACCCATGAGACTCAGTACTTC.